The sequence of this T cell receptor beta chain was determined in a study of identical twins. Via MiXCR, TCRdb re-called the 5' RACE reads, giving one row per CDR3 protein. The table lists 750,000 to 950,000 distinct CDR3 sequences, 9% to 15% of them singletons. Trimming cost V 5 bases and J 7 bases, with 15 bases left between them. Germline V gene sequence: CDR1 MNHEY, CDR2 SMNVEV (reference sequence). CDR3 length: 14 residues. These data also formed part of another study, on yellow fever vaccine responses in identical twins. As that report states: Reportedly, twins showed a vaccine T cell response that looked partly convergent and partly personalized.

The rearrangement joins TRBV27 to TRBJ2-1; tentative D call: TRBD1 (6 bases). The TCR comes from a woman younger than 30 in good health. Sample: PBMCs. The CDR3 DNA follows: TGTGCCAGCAGTCGAGGGGGTTGGTCAAATGAGCAGTTCTTC. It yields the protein CASSRGGWSNEQFF.